This T cell receptor beta chain was recovered during a study of identical twins. MiXCR was run by TCRdb on the 5' RACE reads, yielding one entry per CDR3 protein. The table includes roughly 710,000 distinct CDR3 sequences, 5.5% to 6.5% detected once. This clonotype has only a few counts. Its antigen is not known. V dropped 3 bases and J dropped 9 bases, with 15 bases sitting between them. There are 13 residues in the CDR3. Germline V gene sequence: CDR1 DFQATT, CDR2 SNEGSKA (reference sequence). Study-wide findings and caveats: Abundant beta clonotypes from cord blood bore fewer insertions; memory repertoires lacked this pattern.

The receptor comes from a man between 18 and 35 years old in good health. The sample consisted of naive T cells sorted from blood. The rearrangement links TRBV20-1 to TRBJ1-5; no clear D gene. The CDR3 reads CSASRASIPPQHF. The CDR3, as DNA: TGCAGTGCTAGTCGGGCGTCCATCCCGCCCCAGCATTTT.